These 21 T cell receptor beta chains share one sample of origin, sequenced in a study of cytomegalovirus exposure and HLA in healthy donors. PCR employed 60 Vbeta and 13 Jbeta primers. The table came from immunoSEQ multiplex PCR; TCRdb's copy has only in-frame clones and leaves some out. The table shows a few hundred thousand clones, with less than 80% occurring only once. Sequencing was carried out using PBMCs. The receptors derive from a girl under 10 years old in good health and CMV-seronegative.

The V and J genes are TRBV19 and TRBJ1-6; 10 bases fit TRBD1. The J segment lost 6 bases and the V segment lost 3 bases, leaving 11 bases of the junction unmatched. Per germline, CDR1 LNHDA and CDR2 SQIVND (reference sequence). The CDR3 loop spans 18 amino acids. As DNA, the CDR3 is TGTGCCAGTAGTATGGGGGACAGGGGACCAAAAAGTAATTCACCCCTCCACTTT. Its translation is CASSMGDRGPKSNSPLHF.

The chain has TRBV7-3 and TRBJ2-3; D is unclear. This CDR3 is built from 14 residues. CDR1 is SGHTA and CDR2 is FQGTGA in the germline V gene. V was shortened by 2 bases and J by 2 bases, with 8 bases between the two germline ends. CDR3 nucleotides: TGTGCCAGCAGCTTAGGGCTAAACACAGATACGCAGTATTTT. Translated, it gives CASSLGLNTDTQYF.

V gene TRBV7-9 combines with J gene TRBJ1-2; 7 bases agree with TRBD1. J lost 8 bases, V lost 5 bases, and 5 bases had no gene match. Germline lookup yields CDR1 SEHNR and CDR2 FQNEAQ (reference sequence). This CDR3 is built from 12 residues. Here the CDR3 reads CASSQGGWGYTF. DNA for the CDR3: TGTGCCAGCAGCCAGGGGGGCTGGGGCTACACCTTC.

This clone was observed a single time. This rearrangement joins TRBV7-2 to TRBJ2-5, with TRBD2 identical over 7 bases. V lost 11 bases and J lost 0; bases outside the gene matches: 3. Germline values: CDR1 SGHTA, CDR2 FQGNSA. The CDR3 spans 12 residues. CDR3 sequence reads: CAGGTNQETQYF. Written as DNA, the CDR3 is TGTGCCGGAGGGACTAACCAAGAGACCCAGTACTTC.

The chain carries TRBV19 and TRBJ2-1; TRBD1 might be the D (5 bases). Trimming cost V 8 bases and J 3 bases, with 17 bases left between them. CDR3 length: 15 residues. Germline values: CDR1 LNHDA, CDR2 SQIVND (reference sequence). DNA for the CDR3: TGTGCCAGTTCACAGCAGGGCGGAAGCTACAATGAGCAGTTCTTC. Translated: CASSQQGGSYNEQFF.

This clone appeared a single time. The V gene is TRBV27, the J gene TRBJ2-5, with a possible D match to TRBD1 (5 bases). Near its end, the DNA agrees better with TRBJ2-7, so the J call may be wrong. CDR3 length: 13 residues. Germline assignment: CDR1 MNHEY and CDR2 SMNVEV (reference sequence). The CDR3 region is CASSCLQGYEQYF. DNA for the CDR3: TGTGCCAGCAGTTGTTTGCAGGGATACGAGCAGTACTTC.

The CDR3 loop is CASSFGPGLASNEQFF. CDR3 nucleotide sequence: TGTGCCAGCAGCTTCGGACCGGGACTAGCGAGCAATGAGCAGTTCTTC. The chain combines TRBV7-2 with TRBJ2-1; 10 bases fit TRBD2. V gave up 3 bases and J gave up 6 bases; unmatched junction bases: 8. Germline-derived CDR1 and CDR2 are SGHTA and FQGNSA. The CDR3 loop spans 16 amino acids.

The chain is built from TRBV27 and TRBJ2-1; 8 positions agree with TRBD2. V shed 6 bases, J shed 8 bases, and the junction held 9 bases outside the gene matches. The germline V gene encodes CDR1 MNHEY and CDR2 SMNVEV (reference sequence). The CDR3 contains 14 residues. The CDR3 reads CASSHGREFYEQFF. DNA of the CDR3: TGTGCCAGCAGCCACGGGAGGGAATTCTATGAGCAGTTCTTC.

The table lists this clone with a few counts. J is TRBJ1-4 and V is TRBV5-5; no definite D call. CDR3 length equals 13 residues. The germline CDR1 and CDR2 sequences are SGHKS and YYEKEE (reference sequence). V lost 4 bases, J lost 3 bases, and 7 bases lay in between. CDR3 amino acids: CASSRRANEKLFF. CDR3 bases: TGTGCCAGCAGCCGGAGGGCTAATGAAAAACTGTTTTTT. Drawing the rest from reference TRBV5-5 and TRBJ1-4, the complete variable domain is DAGVTQSPTHLIKTRGQQVTLRCSPISGHKSVSWYQQVLGQGPQFIFQYYEKEERGRGNFPDRFSARQFPNYSSELNVNALLLGDSALYLCASSRRANEKLFFGSGTQLSVL.

This clone was observed a few times. This sample includes further DNA sequences coding for the same CDR3. The chain combines TRBV5-1 with TRBJ1-1, with TRBD1 as a possible D gene (6 bases). Germline V gene data show CDR1 as SGHRS and CDR2 as YFSETQ. The CDR3 runs 15 residues. The V end lost 2 bases, the J end lost 0 bases, and 11 bases lay between the germline ends. The chain's CDR3 is CASSLEAGVNTEAFF. CDR3 nucleotides: TGCGCCAGCAGCTTAGAAGCAGGGGTGAACACTGAAGCTTTCTTT. The full variable domain, rest sourced from reference TRBV5-1 and TRBJ1-1, is KAGVTQTPRYLIKTRGQQVTLSCSPISGHRSVSWYQQTPGQGLQFLFEYFSETQRNKGNFPGRFSGRQFSNSRSEMNVSTLELGDSALYLCASSLEAGVNTEAFFGQGTRLTVV.

This clone came up once. V gene TRBV7-9 combines with J gene TRBJ1-1; tentatively, D is TRBD1 (5 bases). The length of the CDR3 is 12 residues. Germline loops: CDR1 SEHNR, CDR2 FQNEAQ (reference sequence). V dropped 8 bases and J dropped 11 bases, with 18 bases sitting between them. Here the CDR3 DNA reads TGTGCCAGCCGATTTATCGACAGTGGCGCTTTCTTT. Its protein product is CASRFIDSGAFF.

This clone has just a few counts. CDR3 amino acids: CASSPGTGVREKLFF. The DNA of the CDR3 is TGTGCCAGCAGCCCTGGGACAGGGGTGCGGGAAAAACTGTTTTTT. The genes are TRBV9 and TRBJ1-4, with 10 bases lining up with TRBD1. CDR3 length: 15 amino acids. Germline V gene sequence: CDR1 SGDLS, CDR2 YYNGEE. Trimming cost V 4 bases and J 8 bases; bases outside gene matches: 8.

The V gene is TRBV9, the J gene TRBJ1-3; D is ambiguous. V lost 3 bases and J lost 7, with 14 bases in between. Germline V gives CDR1 SGDLS, CDR2 YYNGEE. CDR3 length equals 14 residues. The CDR3 loop reads CASSAAATWNTIYF. The CDR3 bases are TGTGCCAGCAGCGCCGCTGCTACTTGGAACACCATATATTTT.

This chain connects TRBV19 to TRBJ2-2; TRBD1 agrees at 10 bases. The junction had 10 bases not matched to a gene; V was cut back by 7 bases and J by 2 bases. In germline, CDR1 is LNHDA, CDR2 SQIVND (reference sequence). This CDR3 comprises 17 residues. The CDR3 coding sequence is TGTGCCAGTAAGGTCCGTCGGGACAGGGGAAACACCGGGGAGCTGTTTTTT. Its translation: CASKVRRDRGNTGELFF.

The rearrangement joins TRBV6-5 to TRBJ2-5, with D possibly matching TRBD2 (5 bases). The J call may be in error: the DNA end matches TRBJ2-7 better. CDR3 length equals 13 residues. Germline lookup yields CDR1 MNHEY and CDR2 SVGAGI. The CDR3 protein is CASSSRGSYEQYF. The DNA of the CDR3 is TGTGCCAGCAGTTCCCGAGGGTCCTACGAGCAGTACTTC.

The chain employs TRBV29-1 and TRBJ2-3; TRBD1 is a possible D gene (6 bases). The CDR3 sequence is 15 residues long. The germline CDR1 and CDR2 sequences are SQVTM and ANQGSEA. Deletions cut 5 bases from V and 5 bases from J, with 20 bases between. The CDR3 DNA reads TGCAGCGTTACAAAGGAGAACAGGGCCCTAGATACGCAGTATTTT. This gives the protein CSVTKENRALDTQYF.

The rearrangement joins TRBV9 to TRBJ1-2; D gene unclear. Germline V lookup: CDR1 SGDLS, CDR2 YYNGEE. V was trimmed by 0 bases and J by 2 bases, leaving 8 bases between them. This CDR3 has 14 residues. CDR3 DNA sequence: TGTGCCAGCAGCGTAGGTCCGGGGAACTATGGCTACACCTTC. The encoded protein is CASSVGPGNYGYTF.

The gene calls are TRBV6-1 and TRBJ2-5; 7 bases match TRBD1. Germline V gene sequence: CDR1 MNHNS, CDR2 SASEGT. This CDR3 region has 14 residues. The V and J ends lost 6 bases and 2 bases, in that order; junction bases with no gene match: 6. The CDR3 spells CASSDPGQQETQYF. CDR3 in DNA: TGTGCCAGCAGCGACCCGGGACAGCAAGAGACCCAGTACTTC.

As for this clone: Compared with germline, one end of the junction differs, possibly owing to a read error. The chain has TRBV7-9 and TRBJ1-4; no firm D call. This CDR3 is 12 amino acids long. The germline gives CDR1 SEHNR, CDR2 FQNEAQ (reference sequence). The CDR3 DNA sequence: TGTTCCAGCAGCCGAGTCGGCCGCGAGGTGTTTTTT. Translating it yields CSSSRVGREVFF. Using reference TRBV7-9 and TRBJ1-4 for the parts outside the CDR3, the full variable domain is DTGVSQNPRHKITKRGQNVTFRCDPISEHNRLYWYRQTLGQGPEFLTYFQNEAQLEKSRLLSDRFSAERPKGSFSTLEIQRTEQGDSAMYLCSSSRVGREVFFGSGTQLSVL.

The chain is built from TRBV2 and TRBJ2-3, with 10 positions matching TRBD1. Germline V gene data show CDR1 as SNHLY and CDR2 as FYNNEI. The J segment lost 3 bases and the V segment lost 6 bases, leaving 6 bases of the junction unmatched. The CDR3 totals 15 residues. Here the CDR3 DNA reads TGTGCCAGCAGAGTTGGGACAGGGGAGACAGATACGCAGTATTTT. This codes for CASRVGTGETDTQYF.

The chain recombines TRBV7-9 with TRBJ2-3; 11 nucleotides match TRBD2. The CDR3 is 13 residues long. Germline trimming cut 7 bases from V and 4 bases from J; bases unmatched to any gene: 1. The germline gives CDR1 SEHNR, CDR2 FQNEAQ (reference sequence). The CDR3 sequence is CASISGGADTQYF. CDR3 bases: TGTGCCAGCATTAGCGGGGGGGCAGATACGCAGTATTTT. The full variable domain, its missing parts supplied by reference TRBV7-9 and TRBJ2-3, is DTGVSQNPRHKITKRGQNVTFRCDPISEHNRLYWYRQTLGQGPEFLTYFQNEAQLEKSRLLSDRFSAERPKGSFSTLEIQRTEQGDSAMYLCASISGGADTQYFGPGTRLTVL.